Listed below are T cell receptor beta chains from one sample, sequenced in a study of CD8+CD57+ T cells in acquired aplastic anemia. TCRdb reprocessed the reads via MiXCR and lists one record per CDR3 protein. The sample yields about 120,000 distinct CDR3 sequences, 45% to 60% seen once. Material for sequencing was sorted CD4+, CD8+, or CD8+CD57+ T cells (not recorded which) from PBMCs. These receptors all come from a human donor with aplastic anemia. CDR3s leave out the opening cysteine and the closing phenylalanine or tryptophan. Fields, in order: clone size, V gene, CDR3 protein. Only part of the rows carry a size: once, few, many, or a class if the clone is expanded.

.	TRBV15	ATSSLLGAVEQF
.	TRBV15	ATSRDDATNEKLF
.	TRBV12-3/TRBV12-4	ASRGTNQPQH
.	TRBV7-2	ASSFEDTQY
.	TRBV19	ASSPTGQGAGNTIY
.	TRBV27	ASSLRGYDQY
many	TRBV7-2	ASSLAGEVSEQF
.	TRBV11-2	ASSSLAGTRGSYEQY
many	TRBV6-5	ASSWGQVSIVEAF
.	TRBV5-4	AVAQGQAGGEQY
many	TRBV4-1	ASSQDLSRVYNEQF
.	TRBV20-1	SAKQGLAGAGYEQY
few	TRBV27	ASSGTSGPLDTGELF
.	TRBV19	ASSDGSSGANVLT
.	TRBV19	ASSLGSRPQH
.	TRBV15	ATSSAGRYNSPLH
.	TRBV24-1	ATSAQGSGNTIY
.	TRBV29-1	TSGDGDGYT
.	TRBV5-1	ASSEGRGNEKLF
.	TRBV20-1	SASSPLSNQPQH
.	TRBV9	ASAPGQSLSPLH
few	TRBV4-1	ASSQPGGSSPLH
.	TRBV20-1	SADIRGDPKETQY
once	TRBV19	ASSISDRGREAF
.	TRBV6-1	ASSRTRWNQPQH
once	TRBV2	ASTQEASGNEQF
.	TRBV20-1	SAHQGAVAGEAF
.	TRBV24-1	ATSSIWDSQSSYNEQF
medium-sized	TRBV10-3	AISDVTDEAF
few	TRBV29-1	SVGDNEQF
.	TRBV7-3	ASSPAQGGSPLH
.	TRBV6-6	ASSLQGVGNAEAF
.	TRBV29-1	SVDGPGEIGTQY
.	TRBV19	ASTVGSESYNEQF
.	TRBV7-9	ASSLYYSRGFGYT
few	TRBV10-3	AISEFVNEQF
many	TRBV4-1	ASSLHNVNEQF